This T cell receptor (beta chain) is from a study of shared clonotypes between healthy human individuals. A CD45RA+ naive subset and a CD45RA-negative memory subset were split from CD4+ cells. This clone was counted a single time. Its antigen remains unidentified. Tens of thousands of T cell genomes (around 190 ng DNA) went into each sorted-subset replicate. Profiling relied on immunoSEQ multiplex PCR, and the TCRdb table lists in-frame clones only, not all of them. Of 950,000 to 1,200,000 clones listed, approximately 80% are singletons. Study results and caveats: In general, naive subsets displayed greater estimated richness than memory subsets did.

V shed 5 bases, J shed 2 bases, and the junction held 13 bases outside the gene matches. This CDR3 region has 19 residues. Germline V gives CDR1 MDHEN, CDR2 SYDVKM. This receptor was taken from a man younger than 35 in good health. Some clones in this sample may be carry-over from other donors' samples. The sequencing input was memory CD4+ T cells from PBMCs. Subset denoted: CD45RA-negative fraction. The chain carries TRBV28 and TRBJ1-5; TRBD1 aligns across 12 bases. The CDR3 DNA reads TGTGCCAGCAGTCCCTACTGGGACAGGGGGCTTGTGGGCAATCAGCCCCAGCATTTT. It is translated as CASSPYWDRGLVGNQPQHF.